This TCR beta chain was captured in a study of HIV-infected patients and healthy controls. The ends lost 5 bases at V and 6 bases at J; junction bases unmatched: 9. The CDR3 loop spans 15 amino acids. One entry per CDR3 protein results from TCRdb running MiXCR on the 5' RACE reads. The table shows roughly 68,000 distinct CDR3 sequences, with roughly 19% occurring only once. Within the sample, this clonotype is medium-sized. The chain recombines TRBV12-3 or TRBV12-4 with TRBJ1-5; 8 nucleotides match TRBD1. This clonotype was obtained from a human donor in good health. Sequenced sample: CD4+ T cells from blood. DNA for the CDR3: TGTGCCAGCAGTGTACAGGGGGGCAGTTTTCAGCCCCAGCATTTT. Translating it yields CASSVQGGSFQPQHF.